These 26 T cell receptor beta chains came from one sample sequenced in a study of a mutant IDH1 vaccine in newly diagnosed glioma. The data were produced by immunoSEQ multiplex PCR, yet TCRdb's version contains in-frame clones alone and is incomplete. The table lists around 87,000 clones, approximately 83% of them singletons. Time point specified: baseline, week 1 (first vaccination visit). Sample treatment: pre-vaccination baseline after standard-of-care therapy. Sequencing was performed on PBMCs, taken from a glioma patient treated with radiotherapy, temozolomide or both. The source of these receptors is a woman in her forties or fifties with glioma.

The chain is built from TRBV4-3 and TRBJ2-3; 8 bases are a match to TRBD2. This CDR3 region has 17 residues. The V and J ends lost 4 bases and 6 bases, in that order; junction bases with no gene match: 15. Germline V CDR1 and CDR2: LGHNA, YSLEER. DNA of the CDR3: TGCGCCAGCAGCCCCGGACTGGCGGGGGGCCACAGGGATACGCAGTATTTT. Translated, it gives CASSPGLAGGHRDTQYF.

The chain is built from TRBV7-9 and TRBJ2-7; no reliable D call. Trimming stripped 4 bases from V and 0 bases from J, with 10 bases between. The CDR3 is 14 residues long. Germline CDR1 is SEHNR and CDR2 is FQNEAQ (reference sequence). The CDR3 DNA sequence: TGTGCCAGCAGCTCGATAGCTAGCTCCTACGAGCAGTACTTC. Translated: CASSSIASSYEQYF.

This clone was seen more than once but under ten times. V usage is TRBV10-3 and J usage is TRBJ1-2; D not certain. The V gene's germline CDR1 is ENHRY and CDR2 SYGVKD. The CDR3 totals 13 residues. Trimming removed 8 bases at V and 5 bases at J, with 15 bases between. CDR3 in amino acids: CAIVRSPGYGYTF. The DNA of the CDR3 is TGTGCCATCGTAAGGTCCCCTGGGTATGGCTACACCTTC.

This clone was picked up a small number of times. The gene calls are TRBV10-3 and TRBJ1-1; no firm D call. The CDR3 loop spans 15 amino acids. The germline CDR1 and CDR2 sequences are ENHRY and SYGVKD. The ends were cut back, 4 bases at V and 0 bases at J, with 12 bases in the middle. The DNA of the CDR3 is TGTGCCATCAGTGGAAAGACGGCGATGAACACTGAAGCTTTCTTT. Translated: CAISGKTAMNTEAFF.

J is TRBJ2-5 and V is TRBV5-4; 10 positions match TRBD2. The CDR3 consists of 14 residues. Germline assignment: CDR1 SGHNT and CDR2 YYREEE (reference sequence). V lost 3 bases to trimming and J lost 5 bases; unmatched junction nucleotides: 4. In nucleotides, the CDR3 is TGTGCCAGCAGCTCGGGACTAGCGCGGGAGACCCAGTACTTC. Amino acid sequence: CASSSGLARETQYF.

The chain combines TRBV9 with TRBJ2-7; 10 positions match TRBD1. CDR1 SGDLS and CDR2 YYNGEE come from the germline V gene. The V gene end was trimmed by 2 bases and the J gene end by 2 bases; junction bases not matched to a gene: 4. The CDR3 has 15 residues. The CDR3 bases are TGTGCCAGCAGCGTGGGCGGGACAGGGGCCTACGAGCAGTACTTC. Translation gives CASSVGGTGAYEQYF.

This chain joins TRBV5-5 and TRBJ1-5; 7 nucleotides match TRBD1. The junction had 6 bases not matched to a gene; V was cut back by 4 bases and J by 2 bases. This CDR3 spans 15 amino acids. Germline assignment: CDR1 SGHKS and CDR2 YYEKEE (reference sequence). In DNA form, the CDR3 reads TGTGCCAGCAGCACTACCGGGACAGGCAATCAGCCCCAGCATTTT. It specifies CASSTTGTGNQPQHF. The entire variable domain, with the rest obtained from reference TRBV5-5 and TRBJ1-5, is as follows: DAGVTQSPTHLIKTRGQQVTLRCSPISGHKSVSWYQQVLGQGPQFIFQYYEKEERGRGNFPDRFSARQFPNYSSELNVNALLLGDSALYLCASSTTGTGNQPQHFGDGTRLSIL.

The chain carries TRBV7-2 and TRBJ1-3, with D hard to call. V was trimmed by 4 bases and J by 0 bases, leaving 10 bases between them. The germline V gene encodes CDR1 SGHTA and CDR2 FQGNSA. The CDR3 extends over 15 amino acids. DNA for the CDR3: TGTGCCAGCAGCTCTGCTGGATACTCTGGAAACACCATATATTTT. Amino acids: CASSSAGYSGNTIYF.

Here the CDR3 reads CASSYGPGAEAFF. The CDR3 DNA sequence: TGTGCCAGCAGTTACGGCCCCGGGGCTGAAGCTTTCTTT. The chain joins TRBV6-6 to TRBJ1-1, with D hard to call. The CDR3 runs 13 residues. Germline assignment: CDR1 MNHNY and CDR2 SVGAGI (reference sequence). V lost 2 bases and J 6 bases, leaving 10 bases between the germline ends.

V gene TRBV19 combines with J gene TRBJ2-3, with 15 nucleotides matching TRBD2. The CDR3 loop spans 16 amino acids. V dropped 4 bases and J dropped 4; count of bases not matched to a gene: 3. Germline V gene lookup returns CDR1 LNHDA and CDR2 SQIVND (reference sequence). In DNA form, the CDR3 reads TGTGCCAGTAGTACCGGACTAGCGGGGGGGGCAGATACGCAGTATTTT. As protein: CASSTGLAGGADTQYF.

This sequence joins TRBV6-5 and TRBJ2-1, with 10 bases matching TRBD1. The V and J ends lost 2 bases and 5 bases, in that order; junction bases with no gene match: 3. The CDR3 covers 15 residues. The V gene's germline CDR1 is MNHEY and CDR2 SVGAGI. This CDR3 is CASSYGTGVNNEQFF. The CDR3 coding sequence is TGTGCCAGCAGTTACGGGACAGGGGTTAACAATGAGCAGTTCTTC.

The gene calls are TRBV5-1 and TRBJ1-1; D is undetermined. Trimming cost V 1 base and J 8 bases, with 18 bases left between them. The CDR3 consists of 15 residues. Germline CDR1 reads SGHRS; CDR2 reads YFSETQ. Written as DNA, the CDR3 is TGCGCCAGCAGCTTGCCCCAAGGACCGACCGCCGAAGCTTTCTTT. This codes for CASSLPQGPTAEAFF.

The CDR3 coding sequence is TGTGCCAGCAGTTTTTCGGACAGGGAGACCCAGTACTTC. Encoded protein: CASSFSDRETQYF. The V call is TRBV27, the J call TRBJ2-5, with TRBD1 identical over 7 bases. The length of the CDR3 is 13 residues. V shed 3 bases, J shed 5 bases, and the junction held 3 bases outside the gene matches. From germline, CDR1 is MNHEY and CDR2 SMNVEV (reference sequence).

The rearrangement joins TRBV7-9 to TRBJ1-4, with D hard to call. The germline gives CDR1 SEHNR, CDR2 FQNEAQ (reference sequence). The V end lost 1 base, the J end lost 10 bases, and 7 bases lay between the germline ends. The CDR3 loop spans 12 amino acids. The CDR3 DNA sequence: TGTGCCAGCAGCTTAGGGGCGTCAAAACTGTTTTTT. Translation: CASSLGASKLFF. Together with reference TRBV7-9 and TRBJ1-4, the CDR3 gives the full variable domain: DTGVSQNPRHKITKRGQNVTFRCDPISEHNRLYWYRQTLGQGPEFLTYFQNEAQLEKSRLLSDRFSAERPKGSFSTLEIQRTEQGDSAMYLCASSLGASKLFFGSGTQLSVL.

V is TRBV11-2 and J is TRBJ1-2; perhaps TRBD1 as D (6 bases). In germline, CDR1 is SGHAT, CDR2 FQNNGV. V gave up 3 bases and J gave up 8 bases, with 19 bases separating them. The CDR3 length is 15 residues. The CDR3 DNA is TGTGCCAGCAGCTTCGACAGGTTGAGTGCCTACGGCTACACCTTC. Protein sequence: CASSFDRLSAYGYTF.

The table lists this clone with a count of one. V is TRBV27 and J is TRBJ2-7; 7 bases agree with TRBD1. Germline V gene lookup returns CDR1 MNHEY and CDR2 SMNVEV (reference sequence). J lost 4 bases, V lost 5 bases, and 8 bases had no gene match. The CDR3 is 14 amino acids. CDR3 DNA sequence: TGTGCCAGCAGTCCTTCGGGACAGCTATACGAGCAGTACTTC. It translates to CASSPSGQLYEQYF.

J is TRBJ1-4 and V is TRBV30; no clear D. CDR3 length: 13 amino acids. The V gene's germline CDR1 is GTSNPN and CDR2 SVGIG (reference sequence). V lost 1 base to trimming and J lost 8 bases, with 11 bases between them. CDR3 bases: TGTGCCTGGAGTGCATCCAGAGGGGAAAAACTGTTTTTT. Translated, it gives CAWSASRGEKLFF. The full variable domain, with the rest looked up from reference TRBV30 and TRBJ1-4, is SQTIHQWPATLVQPVGSPLSLECTVEGTSNPNLYWYRQAAGRGLQLLFYSVGIGQISSEVPQNLSASRPQDRQFILSSKKLLLSDSGFYLCAWSASRGEKLFFGSGTQLSVL.

This chain joins TRBV5-6 and TRBJ2-7, with 14 bases fitting TRBD2. Per germline, CDR1 SGHDT and CDR2 YYEEEE. The J segment lost 2 bases and the V segment lost 4 bases, leaving 14 bases of the junction unmatched. The CDR3 extends over 19 amino acids. CDR3 residues: CASSKGEGLAGVIAYEQYF. CDR3 bases: TGTGCCAGCAGCAAAGGCGAGGGACTAGCGGGGGTTATCGCCTACGAGCAGTACTTC.

The chain employs TRBV10-3 and TRBJ1-1; D possibly corresponds to TRBD1 (5 bases). The CDR3 is 13 residues long. Looked up from germline, CDR1 is ENHRY and CDR2 is SYGVKD. V shed 7 bases and J shed 1 base, with 10 bases lying between them. CDR3 sequence reads: CAITSDRNTEAFF. The CDR3 DNA is TGTGCCATCACCTCAGACAGGAACACTGAAGCTTTCTTT.

The V call is TRBV2, the J call TRBJ1-2; D unclear. Germline CDR1 reads SNHLY; CDR2 reads FYNNEI. Trimming took 4 bases from V and 6 from J, leaving 15 bases between them. The CDR3 contains 14 residues. CDR3: CASSADSKTNGYTF. The CDR3 nucleotides read TGTGCCAGCAGTGCGGATTCTAAGACCAATGGCTACACCTTC.

The J gene is TRBJ1-5, the V gene TRBV5-6, with 9 positions matching TRBD1. Trimming took 3 bases from V and 7 from J; bases not matched to a gene: 2. Germline CDR1 reads SGHDT; CDR2 reads YYEEEE. The CDR3 is made up of 13 amino acids. This chain's CDR3 is CASSSDRGQPQHF. In DNA form, the CDR3 reads TGTGCCAGCAGCTCGGACAGGGGACAGCCCCAGCATTTT. Supplemented by reference TRBV5-6 and TRBJ1-5, the full variable domain reads DAGVTQSPTHLIKTRGQQVTLRCSPKSGHDTVSWYQQALGQGPQFIFQYYEEEERQRGNFPDRFSGHQFPNYSSELNVNALLLGDSALYLCASSSDRGQPQHFGDGTRLSIL.

This chain joins TRBV19 and TRBJ2-2, with TRBD1 identical over 11 bases. Trimming at V came to 6 bases and at J to 5 bases, leaving 11 bases not matched to a gene. From germline, CDR1 is LNHDA and CDR2 SQIVND (reference sequence). The CDR3 spans 17 residues. CDR3 DNA: TGTGCCAGTAGCCTTCGTGGGACAGGGGGATTAACCGGGGAGCTGTTTTTT. Translation gives CASSLRGTGGLTGELFF.

As for this clone: An end of the junction does not agree with germline; a read error may underlie this. The chain uses TRBV2 and TRBJ1-1; D is possibly TRBD1 (6 bases). CDR1 and CDR2 from the germline V gene are SNHLY and FYNNEI. CDR3 length equals 14 residues. The CDR3 protein is CASRWDGQNSEAFF. The CDR3, as DNA: TGTGCCAGCCGCTGGGACGGACAGAACAGTGAAGCTTTCTTT. Drawing the rest from reference TRBV2 and TRBJ1-1, the complete variable domain is EPEVTQTPSHQVTQMGQEVILRCVPISNHLYFYWYRQILGQKVEFLVSFYNNEISEKSEIFDDQFSVERPDGSNFTLKIRSTKLEDSAMYFCASRWDGQNSEAFFGQGTRLTVV.

This chain joins TRBV2 and TRBJ1-1; possibly TRBD1 for D (5 bases). The CDR3 runs to 14 residues. CDR1 and CDR2 (germline): SNHLY, FYNNEI. The V gene lost 11 bases and the J gene lost 0 bases, with 16 bases spanning the gap. CDR3 sequence reads: CASAGDSLNTEAFF. In nucleotides, the CDR3 is TGTGCCTCAGCAGGTGACAGCTTGAACACTGAAGCTTTCTTT. Full variable domain (outside the CDR3, taken from reference TRBV2 and TRBJ1-1): EPEVTQTPSHQVTQMGQEVILRCVPISNHLYFYWYRQILGQKVEFLVSFYNNEISEKSEIFDDQFSVERPDGSNFTLKIRSTKLEDSAMYFCASAGDSLNTEAFFGQGTRLTVV.

In this sample, this clone turned up once. This sequence joins TRBV2 and TRBJ2-7; 7 bases align to TRBD1. Germline CDR1 SNHLY, CDR2 FYNNEI. The CDR3 is 14 residues long. V gave up 5 bases and J gave up 0 bases; unmatched junction bases: 4. The CDR3 bases are TGTGCCAGCAGTACAGGGGCCAGCTCCTACGAGCAGTACTTC. Protein sequence: CASSTGASSYEQYF.

This chain uses TRBV23-1 with TRBJ1-2; TRBD1 is a possible D gene (6 bases). TRBV23-1 is identified as an open reading frame with a role that is uncertain. V was trimmed by 2 bases and J by 2 bases, leaving 12 bases between them. The CDR3 covers 15 residues. CDR3 residues: CASSQPITGNYGYTF. DNA for the CDR3: TGCGCCAGCAGTCAACCGATAACAGGGAACTATGGCTACACCTTC.